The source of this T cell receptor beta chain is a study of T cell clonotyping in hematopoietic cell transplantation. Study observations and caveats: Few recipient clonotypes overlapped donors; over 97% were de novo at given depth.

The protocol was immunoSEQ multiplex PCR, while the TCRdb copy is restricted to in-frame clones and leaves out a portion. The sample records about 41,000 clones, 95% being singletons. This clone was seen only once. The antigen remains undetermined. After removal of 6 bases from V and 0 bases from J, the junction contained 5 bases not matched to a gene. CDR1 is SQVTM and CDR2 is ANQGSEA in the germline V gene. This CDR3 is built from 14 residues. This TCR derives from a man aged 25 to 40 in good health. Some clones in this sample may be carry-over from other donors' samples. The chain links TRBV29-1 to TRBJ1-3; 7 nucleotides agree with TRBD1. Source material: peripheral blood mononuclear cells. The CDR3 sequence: CSVQGQFSGNTIYF. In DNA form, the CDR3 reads TGCAGCGTCCAGGGACAGTTCTCTGGAAACACCATATATTTT.